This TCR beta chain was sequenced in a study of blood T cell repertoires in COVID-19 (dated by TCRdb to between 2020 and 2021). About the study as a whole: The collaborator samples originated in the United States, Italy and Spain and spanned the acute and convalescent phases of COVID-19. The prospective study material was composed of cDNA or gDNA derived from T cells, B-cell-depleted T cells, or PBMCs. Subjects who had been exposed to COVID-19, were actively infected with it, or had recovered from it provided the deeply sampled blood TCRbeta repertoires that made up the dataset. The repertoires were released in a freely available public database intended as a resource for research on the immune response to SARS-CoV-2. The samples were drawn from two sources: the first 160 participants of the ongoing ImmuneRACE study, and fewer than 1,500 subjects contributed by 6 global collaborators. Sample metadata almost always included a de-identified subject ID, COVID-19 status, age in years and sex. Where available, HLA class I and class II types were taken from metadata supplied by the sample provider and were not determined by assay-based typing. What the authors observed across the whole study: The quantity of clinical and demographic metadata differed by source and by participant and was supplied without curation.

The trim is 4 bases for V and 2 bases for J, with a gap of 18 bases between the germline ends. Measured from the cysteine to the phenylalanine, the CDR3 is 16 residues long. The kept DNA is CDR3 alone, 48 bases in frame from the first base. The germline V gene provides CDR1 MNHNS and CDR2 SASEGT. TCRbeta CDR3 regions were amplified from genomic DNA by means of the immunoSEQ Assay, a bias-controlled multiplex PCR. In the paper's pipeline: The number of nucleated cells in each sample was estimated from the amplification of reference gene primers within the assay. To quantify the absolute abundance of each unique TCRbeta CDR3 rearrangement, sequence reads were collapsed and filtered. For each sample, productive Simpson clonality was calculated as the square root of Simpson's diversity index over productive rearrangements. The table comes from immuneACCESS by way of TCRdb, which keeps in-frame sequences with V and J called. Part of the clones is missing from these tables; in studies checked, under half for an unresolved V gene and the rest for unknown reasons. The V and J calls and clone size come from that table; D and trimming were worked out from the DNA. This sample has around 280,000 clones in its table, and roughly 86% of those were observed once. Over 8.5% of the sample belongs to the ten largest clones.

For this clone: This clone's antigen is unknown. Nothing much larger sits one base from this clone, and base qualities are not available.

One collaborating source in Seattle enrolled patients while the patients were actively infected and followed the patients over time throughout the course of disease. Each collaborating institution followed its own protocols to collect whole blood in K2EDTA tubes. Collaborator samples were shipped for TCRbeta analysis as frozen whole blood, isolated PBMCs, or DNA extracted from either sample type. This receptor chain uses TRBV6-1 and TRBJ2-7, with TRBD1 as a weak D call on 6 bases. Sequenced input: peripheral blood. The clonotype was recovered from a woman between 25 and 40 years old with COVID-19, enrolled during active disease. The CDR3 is CASSASGGNPTYEQYF. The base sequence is TGTGCCAGCAGTGCCAGTGGGGGCAACCCTACCTACGAGCAGTACTTC.